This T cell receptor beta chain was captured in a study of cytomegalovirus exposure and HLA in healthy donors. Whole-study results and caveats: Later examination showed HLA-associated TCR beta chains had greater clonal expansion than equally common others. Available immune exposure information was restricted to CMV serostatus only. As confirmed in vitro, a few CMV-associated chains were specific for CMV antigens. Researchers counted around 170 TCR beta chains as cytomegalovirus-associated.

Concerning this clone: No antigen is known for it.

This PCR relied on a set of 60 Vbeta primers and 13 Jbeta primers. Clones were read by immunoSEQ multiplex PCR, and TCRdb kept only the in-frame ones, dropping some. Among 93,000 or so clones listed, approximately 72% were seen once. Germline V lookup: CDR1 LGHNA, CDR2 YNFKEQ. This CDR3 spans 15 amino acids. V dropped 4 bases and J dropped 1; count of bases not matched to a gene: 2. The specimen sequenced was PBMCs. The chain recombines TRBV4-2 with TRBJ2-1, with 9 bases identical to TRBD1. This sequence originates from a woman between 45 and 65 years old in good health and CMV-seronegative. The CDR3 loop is CASSRQGDSYNEQFF. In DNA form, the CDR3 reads TGTGCCAGCAGCCGACAGGGGGATTCCTACAATGAGCAGTTCTTC.